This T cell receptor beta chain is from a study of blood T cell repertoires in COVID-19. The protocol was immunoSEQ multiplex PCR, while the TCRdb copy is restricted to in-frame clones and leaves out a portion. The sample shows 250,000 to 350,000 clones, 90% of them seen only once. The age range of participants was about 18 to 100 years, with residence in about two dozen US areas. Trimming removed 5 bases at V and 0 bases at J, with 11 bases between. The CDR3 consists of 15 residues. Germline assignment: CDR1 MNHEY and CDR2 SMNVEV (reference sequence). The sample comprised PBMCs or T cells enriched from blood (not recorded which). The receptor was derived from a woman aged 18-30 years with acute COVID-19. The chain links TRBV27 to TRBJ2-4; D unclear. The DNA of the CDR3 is TGTGCCAGCAGTGAGTCTACCTTAGCCAAAAACATTCAGTACTTC. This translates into CASSESTLAKNIQYF.